The clone carrying this T cell receptor beta chain turned up a few times. Antigen unknown. The CDR3 totals 16 residues. CDR1 is MDHEN and CDR2 is SYDVKM in the germline V gene. V shed 3 bases and J shed 3 bases, with 18 bases lying between them. These data are taken from a study of blood T cells in healthy people across ages. Broader study findings: Total diversity from one million sequenced T cells was likely underestimated. Whereas aged donors had fewer naive CD4+ cells, long-lived donors had more of them and higher diversity.

Then a second PCR, running roughly 7 to 11 cycles, was carried out with a sample-barcoded 5' primer and a J-beta primer mix. TCRdb re-called the 5' RACE reads with MiXCR, one entry per CDR3 protein. The sample shows around 280,000 distinct CDR3 sequences, 27% of them seen only once. Every donor gave approximately 10 milliliters of peripheral blood. Isolation recovered at least 6 million PBMCs from every sample. The TCR comes from an older woman in good health. The chain combines TRBV28 with TRBJ2-7; D is unresolved. The sample taken for sequencing was blood. CDR3 sequence reads: CASSLGGFDRVYEQYF. The CDR3 coding sequence is TGTGCCAGCAGTTTGGGTGGGTTTGACCGAGTCTACGAGCAGTACTTC.